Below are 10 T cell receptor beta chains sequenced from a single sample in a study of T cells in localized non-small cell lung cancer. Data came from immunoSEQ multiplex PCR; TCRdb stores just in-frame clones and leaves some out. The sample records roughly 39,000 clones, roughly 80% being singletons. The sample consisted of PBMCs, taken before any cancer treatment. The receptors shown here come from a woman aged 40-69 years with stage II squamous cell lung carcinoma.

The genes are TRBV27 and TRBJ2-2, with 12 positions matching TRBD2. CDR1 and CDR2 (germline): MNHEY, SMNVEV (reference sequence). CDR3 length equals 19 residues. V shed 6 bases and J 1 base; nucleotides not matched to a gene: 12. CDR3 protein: CASSFSASGRVLNTGELFF. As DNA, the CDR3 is TGTGCCAGCAGCTTCTCGGCTAGCGGGAGGGTACTGAACACCGGGGAGCTGTTTTTT.

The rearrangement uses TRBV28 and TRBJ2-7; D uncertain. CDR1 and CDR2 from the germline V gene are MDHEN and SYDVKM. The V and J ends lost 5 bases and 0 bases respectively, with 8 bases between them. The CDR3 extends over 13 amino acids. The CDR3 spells CASSPEASYEQYF. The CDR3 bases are TGTGCCAGCAGTCCAGAAGCCTCCTACGAGCAGTACTTC.

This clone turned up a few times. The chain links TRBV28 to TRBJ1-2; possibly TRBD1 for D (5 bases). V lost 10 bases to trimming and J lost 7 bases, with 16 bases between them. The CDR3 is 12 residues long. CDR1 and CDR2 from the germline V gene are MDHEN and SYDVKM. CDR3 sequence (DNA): TGTGCCACCCTTGGGACGGCCGCTGGCTACACCTTC. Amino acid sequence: CATLGTAAGYTF.

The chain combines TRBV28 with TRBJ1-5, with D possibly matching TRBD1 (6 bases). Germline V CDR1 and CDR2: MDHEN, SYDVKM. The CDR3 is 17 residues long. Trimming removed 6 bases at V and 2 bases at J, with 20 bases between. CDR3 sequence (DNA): TGTGCCAGCAGGTTCTTTAGGGTCAGGGGAGGCAATCAGCCCCAGCATTTT. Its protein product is CASRFFRVRGGNQPQHF.

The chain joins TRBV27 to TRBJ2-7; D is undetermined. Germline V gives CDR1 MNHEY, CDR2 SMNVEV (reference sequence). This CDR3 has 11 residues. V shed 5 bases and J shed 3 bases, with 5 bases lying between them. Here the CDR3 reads CASSNYYEQYF. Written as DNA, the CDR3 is TGTGCCAGCAGTAACTACTACGAGCAGTACTTC.

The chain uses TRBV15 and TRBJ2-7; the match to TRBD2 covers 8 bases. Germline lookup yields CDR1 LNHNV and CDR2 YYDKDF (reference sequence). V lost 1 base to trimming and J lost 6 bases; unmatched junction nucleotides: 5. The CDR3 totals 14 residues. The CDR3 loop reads CATSRGAGGGEQYF. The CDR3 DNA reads TGTGCCACCAGCAGAGGGGCGGGAGGCGGCGAGCAGTACTTC.

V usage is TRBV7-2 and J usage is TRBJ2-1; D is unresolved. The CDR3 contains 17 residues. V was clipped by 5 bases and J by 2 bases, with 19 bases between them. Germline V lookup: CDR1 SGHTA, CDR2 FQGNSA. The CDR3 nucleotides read TGTGCCAGCAGCACCTACGCGGCCTCCTTGACCTACAATGAGCAGTTCTTC. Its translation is CASSTYAASLTYNEQFF.

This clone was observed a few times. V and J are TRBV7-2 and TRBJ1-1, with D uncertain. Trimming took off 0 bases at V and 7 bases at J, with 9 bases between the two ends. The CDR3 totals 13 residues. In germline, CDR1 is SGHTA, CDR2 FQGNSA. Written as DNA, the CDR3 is TGTGCCAGCAGCTTAGCCGGACGGGTTGAAGCTTTCTTT. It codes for CASSLAGRVEAFF. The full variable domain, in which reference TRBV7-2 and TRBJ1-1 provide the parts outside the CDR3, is GAGVSQSPSNKVTEKGKDVELRCDPISGHTALYWYRQSLGQGLEFLIYFQGNSAPDKSGLPSDRFSAERTGGSVSTLTIQRTQQEDSAVYLCASSLAGRVEAFFGQGTRLTVV.

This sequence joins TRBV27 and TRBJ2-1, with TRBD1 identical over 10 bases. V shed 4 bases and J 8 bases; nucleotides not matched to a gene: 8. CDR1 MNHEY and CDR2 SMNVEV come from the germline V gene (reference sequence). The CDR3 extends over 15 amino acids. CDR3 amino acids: CASSSSMTGGDEQFF. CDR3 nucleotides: TGTGCCAGCAGTTCCTCCATGACAGGGGGCGATGAGCAGTTCTTC.

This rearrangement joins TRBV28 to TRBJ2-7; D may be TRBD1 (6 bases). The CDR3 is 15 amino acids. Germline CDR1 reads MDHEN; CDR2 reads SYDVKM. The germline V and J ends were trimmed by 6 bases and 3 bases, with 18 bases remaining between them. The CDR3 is CASRLSWGQDYEQYF. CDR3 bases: TGTGCCAGCAGACTTAGCTGGGGGCAAGACTACGAGCAGTACTTC.